This is a list of T cell receptor beta chains from one sample in a study of blood T cells in healthy people across ages. TCRdb processed the 5' RACE reads anew with MiXCR; each CDR3 protein has one entry. The sample carries around 710,000 distinct CDR3 sequences, about 40% recorded once. Sequencing was carried out using blood. These receptor sequences come from a woman aged 60-75 years in good health. CDR3s include the opening cysteine and the closing phenylalanine or tryptophan. Fields, in order: V gene, clone size, J gene, D gene, CDR3 protein, CDR3 DNA. The D gene is left open where the match is weak. Only some rows state a clone size, as once, few, many or a class for expanded clones.

TRBV5-6,.,TRBJ1-4,TRBD1,CAGSLSLGTGNEKLFF,TGTGCCGGCAGCTTATCACTAGGGACAGGGAATGAAAAACTGTTTTTT
TRBV7-3,many,TRBJ1-1,.,CASSSTGWDTEAFF,TGTGCCAGCAGCTCAACAGGGTGGGACACTGAAGCTTTCTTT
TRBV6-2/TRBV6-3,few,TRBJ2-5,.,CASSDGTGGLALRETQYF,TGTGCCAGCAGCGACGGGACAGGGGGACTAGCGCTGCGGGAGACCCAGTACTTC
TRBV12-3/TRBV12-4,.,TRBJ1-1,TRBD1,CASSLGRQGLAWRTEAFF,TGTGCCAGCAGTTTAGGGAGACAGGGCTTGGCTTGGAGGACTGAAGCTTTCTTT
TRBV29-1,.,TRBJ1-4,.,CSVKDRGEKLFF,TGCAGCGTTAAGGACCGAGGGGAAAAACTGTTTTTT
TRBV25-1,few,TRBJ2-1,.,CASSEPLGDNGFYEQFF,TGTGCCAGCAGTGAACCCTTGGGGGACAATGGGTTCTATGAGCAGTTCTTC
TRBV20-1,.,TRBJ1-6,TRBD1,CSAPPTGGYNSPLHF,TGCAGTGCGCCACCCACAGGGGGGTATAATTCACCCCTCCACTTT
TRBV27,few,TRBJ2-5,TRBD1,CASSPGQGGQETQYF,TGTGCCAGCAGCCCCGGACAGGGGGGTCAGGAGACCCAGTACTTC
TRBV20-1,.,TRBJ1-2,.,CSASGTGYTF,TGCAGTGCTTCCGGGACAGGCTACACCTTC
TRBV20-1,.,TRBJ1-2,.,CSATEGSSRNYGYTF,TGCAGTGCTACTGAAGGCAGTTCCCGCAACTATGGCTACACCTTC
TRBV5-5,.,TRBJ2-4,.,CASSVAEPRDIQYF,TGTGCCAGCAGCGTGGCGGAGCCTCGGGACATTCAGTACTTC
TRBV12-3/TRBV12-4,few,TRBJ1-1,.,CASSPDRDRRTEAFF,TGTGCCAGCAGCCCAGACCGGGACCGGAGAACTGAAGCTTTCTTT
TRBV9,few,TRBJ2-3,TRBD2,CASSPRGSGGADTQYF,TGTGCCAGCAGCCCCCGGGGCAGCGGGGGGGCCGATACGCAGTATTTT
TRBV3-1,few,TRBJ2-7,TRBD1,CASSQPSDRGSYEQYF,TGTGCCAGCAGCCAACCCTCGGACAGGGGTTCGTACGAGCAGTACTTC